The clone carrying this T cell receptor beta chain came up many times. This record comes from a study of neurological immune-mediated disorders. One entry per CDR3 protein results from TCRdb running MiXCR on the 5' RACE reads. The data hold fewer than 80,000 distinct CDR3 sequences, with 4% to 6% observed a single time. The receptor was isolated from a woman aged 25-40 years with multiple sclerosis. Material for sequencing was PBMCs.

The CDR3 loop reads CSTGTGSNEQFF. CDR3 in DNA: TGCAGTACCGGGACAGGGAGTAATGAGCAGTTCTTC. The chain joins TRBV20-1 to TRBJ2-1; 9 bases line up with TRBD1. V shed 8 bases, J shed 7 bases, and the junction held 6 bases outside the gene matches. From germline, CDR1 is DFQATT and CDR2 SNEGSKA (reference sequence). There are 12 residues in the CDR3.